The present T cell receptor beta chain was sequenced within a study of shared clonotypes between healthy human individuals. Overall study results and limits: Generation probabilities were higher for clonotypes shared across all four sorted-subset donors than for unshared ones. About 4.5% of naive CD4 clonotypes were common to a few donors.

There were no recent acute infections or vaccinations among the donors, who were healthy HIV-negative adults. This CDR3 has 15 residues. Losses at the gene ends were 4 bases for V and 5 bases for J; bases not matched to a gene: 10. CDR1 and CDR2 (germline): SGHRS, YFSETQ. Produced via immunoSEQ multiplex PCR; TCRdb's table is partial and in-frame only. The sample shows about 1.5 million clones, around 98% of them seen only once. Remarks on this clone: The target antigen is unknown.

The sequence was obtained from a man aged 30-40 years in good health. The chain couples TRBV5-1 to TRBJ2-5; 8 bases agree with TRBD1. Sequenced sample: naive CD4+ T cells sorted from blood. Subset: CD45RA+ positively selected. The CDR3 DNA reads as TGCGCCAGCAGCAAGGGACAGGCCGGGGTGGAGACCCAGTACTTC. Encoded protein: CASSKGQAGVETQYF.